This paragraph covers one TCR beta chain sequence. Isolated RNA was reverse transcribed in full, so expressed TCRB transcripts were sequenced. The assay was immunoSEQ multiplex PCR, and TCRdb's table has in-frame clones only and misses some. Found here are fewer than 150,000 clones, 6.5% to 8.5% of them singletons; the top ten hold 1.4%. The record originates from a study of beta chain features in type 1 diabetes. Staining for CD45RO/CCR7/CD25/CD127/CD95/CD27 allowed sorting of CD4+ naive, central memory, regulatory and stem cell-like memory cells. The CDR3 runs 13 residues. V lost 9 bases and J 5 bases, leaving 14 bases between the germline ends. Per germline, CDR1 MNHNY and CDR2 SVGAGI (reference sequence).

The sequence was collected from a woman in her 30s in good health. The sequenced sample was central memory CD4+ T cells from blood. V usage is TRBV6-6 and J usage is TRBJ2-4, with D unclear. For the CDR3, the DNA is TGTGCCAGTAACCCCCCGAGCCAAAACATTCAGTACTTC. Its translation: CASNPPSQNIQYF.